This TCR beta chain stems from a study of T cells after yellow fever vaccination. At the level of the study: Fractions of low cell number were prepared using SMART-Seq v4 Ultra Low Input.

CDR3 size: 16 residues. CDR1 and CDR2 (germline): MNHEY, SVGEGT. The ends were cut back, 7 bases at V and 2 bases at J, with 19 bases in the middle. Study-level findings and limits: Re-detected after boosting: most primary clones, almost 98% of CD4 and less than 90% of CD8. Clonotypes found in both CD4 and CD8 compartments made up a small share.

For TCR, cDNA came from 5'RACE template switching, which added a universal primer site and UMIs. TCRdb re-called the 5' RACE reads through MiXCR, storing one row per CDR3 protein. The data show a few hundred thousand distinct CDR3 sequences, around 7% seen once. Comment on this clonotype: Its antigen is unknown.

The chain carries TRBV6-2 or TRBV6-3 and TRBJ2-3; D perhaps matches TRBD2 (5 bases). Specimen: PBMCs, collected more than 40 days after the first yellow fever vaccination. The TCR comes from a man younger than 35 who received the YFV17D yellow fever vaccine. The CDR3 nucleotides read TGTGCCAGCACCCTAGTGGCTAGCACATTCACAGATACGCAGTATTTT. Protein product: CASTLVASTFTDTQYF.